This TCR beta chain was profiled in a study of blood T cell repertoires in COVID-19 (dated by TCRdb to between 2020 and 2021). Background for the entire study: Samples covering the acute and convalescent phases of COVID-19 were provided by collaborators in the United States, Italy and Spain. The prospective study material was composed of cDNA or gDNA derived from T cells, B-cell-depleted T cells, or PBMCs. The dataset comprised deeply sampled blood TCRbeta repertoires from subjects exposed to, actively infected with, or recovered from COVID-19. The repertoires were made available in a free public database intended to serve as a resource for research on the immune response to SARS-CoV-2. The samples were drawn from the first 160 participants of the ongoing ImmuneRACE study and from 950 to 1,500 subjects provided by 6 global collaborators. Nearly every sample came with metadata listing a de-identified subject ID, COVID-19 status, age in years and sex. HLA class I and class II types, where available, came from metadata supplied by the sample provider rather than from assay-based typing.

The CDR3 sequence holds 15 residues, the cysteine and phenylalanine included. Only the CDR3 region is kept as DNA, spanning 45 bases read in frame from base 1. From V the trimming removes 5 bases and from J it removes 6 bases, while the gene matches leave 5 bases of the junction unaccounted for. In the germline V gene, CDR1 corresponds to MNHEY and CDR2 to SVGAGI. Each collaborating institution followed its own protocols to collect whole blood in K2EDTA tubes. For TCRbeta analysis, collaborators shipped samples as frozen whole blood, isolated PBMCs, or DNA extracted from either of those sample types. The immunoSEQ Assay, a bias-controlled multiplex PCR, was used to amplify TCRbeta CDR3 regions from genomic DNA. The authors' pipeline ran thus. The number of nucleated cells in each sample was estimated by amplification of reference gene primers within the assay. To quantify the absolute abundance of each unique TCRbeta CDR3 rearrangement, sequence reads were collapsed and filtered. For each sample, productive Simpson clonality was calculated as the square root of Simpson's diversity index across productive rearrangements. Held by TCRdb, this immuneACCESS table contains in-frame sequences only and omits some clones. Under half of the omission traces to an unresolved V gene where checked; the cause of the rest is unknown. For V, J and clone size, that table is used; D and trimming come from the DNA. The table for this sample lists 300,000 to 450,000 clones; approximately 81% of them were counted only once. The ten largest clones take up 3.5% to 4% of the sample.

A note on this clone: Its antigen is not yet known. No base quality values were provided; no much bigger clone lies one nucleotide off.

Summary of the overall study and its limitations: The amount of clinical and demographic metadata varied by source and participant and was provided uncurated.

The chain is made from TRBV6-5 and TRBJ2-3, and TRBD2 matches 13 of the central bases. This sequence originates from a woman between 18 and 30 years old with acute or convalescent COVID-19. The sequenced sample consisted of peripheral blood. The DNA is TGTGCCAGCAGTCGGACTAGCGGGAGTTGGGATACGCAGTATTTT. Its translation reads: CASSRTSGSWDTQYF.